Following are 11 T cell receptor beta chains from one sample sequenced in a study of blood T cell repertoires in COVID-19. Method: immunoSEQ multiplex PCR; TCRdb's copy keeps in-frame clones and lacks some. The top ten clones hold over 15% of a sample with 75,000 to 90,000 clones, 85% of them seen once. The specimen was peripheral blood. The receptors shown here come from an elderly man with active or convalescent COVID-19.

The chain links TRBV19 to TRBJ2-2; D ambiguous. The CDR3 length is 14 residues. Trimming cost V 1 base and J 5 bases, with 8 bases left between them. CDR1 is LNHDA and CDR2 is SQIVND in the germline V gene (reference sequence). CDR3 residues: CASSIVEQTGELFF. The CDR3 nucleotides are TGTGCCAGTAGTATAGTGGAGCAAACCGGGGAGCTGTTTTTT. Drawing the rest from reference TRBV19 and TRBJ2-2, the complete variable domain is DGGITQSPKYLFRKEGQNVTLSCEQNLNHDAMYWYRQDPGQGLRLIYYSQIVNDFQKGDIAEGYSVSREKKESFPLTVTSAQKNPTAFYLCASSIVEQTGELFFGEGSRLTVL.

The chain carries TRBV18 and TRBJ1-1, with TRBD1 matching 7 bases. Germline CDR1 KGHSH, CDR2 LQKENI. The CDR3 extends over 19 amino acids. V was pared by 3 bases and J by 1 base, with 17 bases of the junction left unmatched. CDR3 sequence: CASSPATGLIRRANTEAFF. As DNA, the CDR3 is TGTGCCAGCTCACCCGCGACAGGGTTAATTAGGAGAGCGAACACTGAAGCTTTCTTT.

The V and J genes are TRBV19 and TRBJ1-1; 8 bases map to TRBD1. This CDR3 is 17 amino acids long. The germline V gene encodes CDR1 LNHDA and CDR2 SQIVND (reference sequence). Unmatched junction bases numbered 15, after V lost 3 bases and J lost 6 bases. In DNA form, the CDR3 reads TGTGCCAGTAGTATGGGCAGGGGGCGACGAGCTGGGGCTGAAGCTTTCTTT. The encoded protein is CASSMGRGRRAGAEAFF.

The chain joins TRBV27 to TRBJ2-2; D unclear. Trimming pared 2 bases from V and 4 bases from J, leaving 5 bases between. The CDR3 extends over 13 amino acids. Germline CDR1 MNHEY, CDR2 SMNVEV (reference sequence). The CDR3, as DNA: TGTGCCAGCAGTTTAAGCGCCACCGGGGAGCTGTTTTTT. This translates into CASSLSATGELFF.

The chain joins TRBV2 to TRBJ2-3; 7 bases are a match to TRBD2. V lost 0 bases to trimming and J lost 2 bases; unmatched junction nucleotides: 11. The CDR3 runs to 18 residues. Germline V gene data show CDR1 as SNHLY and CDR2 as FYNNEI. In nucleotides, the CDR3 is TGTGCCAGCAGTGAAGCCATACCGGGACTACAGAACACAGATACGCAGTATTTT. Amino acids: CASSEAIPGLQNTDTQYF.

The chain carries TRBV7-9 and TRBJ1-1, with a possible D match to TRBD1 (6 bases). The CDR3 loop spans 14 amino acids. Germline CDR1 SEHNR, CDR2 FQNEAQ (reference sequence). V lost 7 bases and J lost 7, with 19 bases in between. CDR3 region: CASTSAGGQYEAFF. The DNA for the CDR3 is TGTGCCAGCACCTCGGCGGGGGGACAATATGAAGCTTTCTTT.

The rearrangement links TRBV7-8 to TRBJ1-5, with 9 bases aligning to TRBD1. With V trimmed by 4 bases and J by 8 bases, 12 bases remained unmatched. CDR1 is SGHVS, CDR2 FQNEAQ, per germline. This CDR3 region has 16 residues. CDR3 sequence reads: CASSSDRGSPREPQHF. The CDR3 DNA reads as TGTGCCAGCAGCTCGGACAGGGGATCCCCTCGAGAGCCCCAGCATTTT.

V usage is TRBV2 and J usage is TRBJ2-7, with 8 bases aligning to TRBD1. The germline gives CDR1 SNHLY, CDR2 FYNNEI. The CDR3 extends over 14 amino acids. V trimming: 7 bases; J trimming: 3 bases; junction bases outside the gene matches: 8. In DNA, the CDR3 is TGTGCCAGCACCAGGGGGCTCCAAGGCTACGAGCAGTACGTC. It specifies CASTRGLQGYEQYV.

The gene calls are TRBV28 and TRBJ1-4, with D unclear. V dropped 5 bases and J dropped 5 bases, with 9 bases sitting between them. This CDR3 spans 13 amino acids. CDR1 MDHEN and CDR2 SYDVKM come from the germline V gene. The CDR3 loop is CASSAGVNEKLFF. For the CDR3, the DNA is TGTGCCAGCAGTGCCGGGGTAAATGAAAAACTGTTTTTT.

The chain links TRBV19 to TRBJ1-1; TRBD1 aligns across 7 bases. J lost 3 bases, V lost 6 bases, and 4 bases had no gene match. From germline, CDR1 is LNHDA and CDR2 SQIVND (reference sequence). This CDR3 comprises 13 residues. The CDR3 DNA is TGTGCCAGTAGCACAGGGGACCACACTGAAGCTTTCTTT. Translating it yields CASSTGDHTEAFF. Full variable domain (rest looked up from reference TRBV19 and TRBJ1-1): DGGITQSPKYLFRKEGQNVTLSCEQNLNHDAMYWYRQDPGQGLRLIYYSQIVNDFQKGDIAEGYSVSREKKESFPLTVTSAQKNPTAFYLCASSTGDHTEAFFGQGTRLTVV.

This clone was recorded at least ten times. CDR3 DNA: TGCGCCAGCAGCTTGAGGCGCCCAGAGGACATTCAGTACTTC. The encoded protein is CASSLRRPEDIQYF. The chain links TRBV5-1 to TRBJ2-4; no clear D gene. V lost 1 base and J lost 8, with 13 bases in between. This CDR3 has 14 residues. Germline V gene sequence: CDR1 SGHRS, CDR2 YFSETQ.